These 13 T cell receptor beta chains share one sample of origin, sequenced in a study of blood T cell repertoires in COVID-19. Method: immunoSEQ multiplex PCR; TCRdb's copy keeps in-frame clones and lacks some. Among more than 30,000 clones, roughly 84% were seen once, and the ten largest hold roughly 12%. The sample consisted of peripheral blood. The receptors stem from a man aged 55 to 70 with active COVID-19.

The J gene is TRBJ2-3, the V gene TRBV15, with TRBD2 matching over 13 bases. Germline V gene sequence: CDR1 LNHNV, CDR2 YYDKDF (reference sequence). Losses at the gene ends were 1 base for V and 3 bases for J; bases not matched to a gene: 1. This CDR3 comprises 16 residues. CDR3 DNA sequence: TGTGCCACCAGCAGAGGACTAGCGGGAGGAACAGATACGCAGTATTTT. Translated, it gives CATSRGLAGGTDTQYF.

The rearrangement joins TRBV5-1 to TRBJ2-5; weak D call: TRBD2 (7 bases). The V gene lost 4 bases and the J gene lost 4 bases, with 11 bases spanning the gap. The germline V gene has CDR1 SGHRS and CDR2 YFSETQ. CDR3 length: 13 amino acids. CDR3 sequence: CASSVGGGETQYF. The CDR3 bases are TGCGCCAGCAGCGTGGGAGGGGGAGAGACCCAGTACTTC.

V usage is TRBV29-1 and J usage is TRBJ2-3; maybe TRBD2 (5 bases). CDR1 is SQVTM and CDR2 is ANQGSEA in the germline V gene. The CDR3 totals 12 residues. V was pared by 4 bases and J by 5 bases, with 10 bases between. CDR3 residues: CSVVGIGDTQYF. The CDR3, as DNA: TGCAGCGTTGTCGGGATCGGAGATACGCAGTATTTT.

The gene calls are TRBV19 and TRBJ1-5; TRBD1 matches at 9 bases. Per the germline V gene, CDR1 is LNHDA and CDR2 is SQIVND (reference sequence). Trimming took 6 bases from V and 7 from J; bases not matched to a gene: 7. CDR3 length: 14 residues. CDR3 residues: CASSQSGQGQPQHF. For the CDR3, the DNA is TGTGCCAGTAGCCAATCGGGACAGGGACAGCCCCAGCATTTT.

This chain joins TRBV7-2 and TRBJ2-7; possibly TRBD1 for D (6 bases). Germline V lookup: CDR1 SGHTA, CDR2 FQGNSA. The CDR3 spans 15 residues. V was trimmed by 4 bases and J by 2 bases, leaving 15 bases between them. CDR3 residues: CASSSPGDRPYEQYF. CDR3 coding DNA: TGTGCCAGCAGCTCCCCAGGGGATCGACCCTACGAGCAGTACTTC.

The chain links TRBV7-9 to TRBJ2-1; TRBD2 matches 11 bases. This CDR3 region has 18 residues. After removal of 3 bases from V and 0 bases from J, the junction contained 7 bases not matched to a gene. Germline CDR1 and CDR2: SEHNR and FQNEAQ (reference sequence). In nucleotides, the CDR3 is TGTGCCAGCAGCTTGGAACTAGCGGGAGCTCGCTCCTACAATGAGCAGTTCTTC. Translating it yields CASSLELAGARSYNEQFF.

This sequence joins TRBV9 and TRBJ2-7; 8 bases align to TRBD1. The CDR3 sequence is 16 residues long. Germline trimming cut 4 bases from V and 2 bases from J; bases unmatched to any gene: 11. Germline V CDR1 and CDR2: SGDLS, YYNGEE. The CDR3 is CASSSHDRGVTYEQYF. The CDR3 region has the DNA TGTGCCAGCAGCTCACACGACAGGGGAGTCACCTACGAGCAGTACTTC.

The count of this clone is one. The chain combines TRBV5-1 with TRBJ1-1, with D possibly matching TRBD1 (5 bases). Trimming pared 4 bases from V and 1 base from J, leaving 17 bases between. Germline V lookup: CDR1 SGHRS, CDR2 YFSETQ. The CDR3 consists of 16 residues. The CDR3 reads CASSIQVVGGNTEAFF. Written as DNA, the CDR3 is TGCGCCAGCAGCATCCAGGTAGTGGGGGGGAACACTGAAGCTTTCTTT.

CDR3 bases: TGTGCCAGCCGACAGGGTCTCGACGAGCAGTACTTC. Its translation is CASRQGLDEQYF. This sequence joins TRBV2 and TRBJ2-7, with 7 bases fitting TRBD1. The junction had 6 bases not matched to a gene; V was cut back by 8 bases and J by 5 bases. This CDR3 region has 12 residues. Germline values: CDR1 SNHLY, CDR2 FYNNEI.

This clone was seen a few times. This chain connects TRBV19 to TRBJ1-5; no clear D gene. V was trimmed by 4 bases and J by 7 bases, leaving 14 bases between them. The CDR3 sequence is 14 residues long. Per the germline V gene, CDR1 is LNHDA and CDR2 is SQIVND (reference sequence). In DNA form, the CDR3 reads TGTGCCAGTAGTAGCCCGGGAGGCAGACAGCCCCAGCATTTT. Translated, it gives CASSSPGGRQPQHF.

The chain couples TRBV13 to TRBJ2-7; 7 positions match TRBD1. Trimming removed 5 bases from V and 5 bases from J; junction bases left unmatched: 12. CDR3 length: 15 residues. CDR1 PRHDT and CDR2 FYEKMQ come from the germline V gene (reference sequence). In DNA, the CDR3 is TGTGCCAGCAGCCCCCTCTACACAGGGGAGAACGAGCAGTACTTC. Protein sequence: CASSPLYTGENEQYF.

The chain's CDR3 is CAIPQVWETQYF. The CDR3 nucleotides are TGCGCCATCCCACAGGTCTGGGAGACCCAGTACTTC. The chain uses TRBV5-1 and TRBJ2-5, with a tentative D call TRBD1 (5 bases). This CDR3 has 12 amino acids. The V gene's germline CDR1 is SGHRS and CDR2 YFSETQ. The ends were cut back, 9 bases at V and 5 bases at J, with 14 bases in the middle. Supplemented by reference TRBV5-1 and TRBJ2-5, the full variable domain reads KAGVTQTPRYLIKTRGQQVTLSCSPISGHRSVSWYQQTPGQGLQFLFEYFSETQRNKGNFPGRFSGRQFSNSRSEMNVSTLELGDSALYLCAIPQVWETQYFGPGTRLLVL.

Note on this clone: One junction end disagrees with the germline gene, perhaps due to a read error. This rearrangement joins TRBV4-1 to TRBJ1-2; 11 bases agree with TRBD1. This CDR3 is built from 16 residues. Germline values: CDR1 MGHRA, CDR2 YSYEKL. The DNA for the CDR3 is TGCGCCAGCAGCCGAGACCTGGACAGGGGGCTCTATGACTACACCTTC. Its translation is CASSRDLDRGLYDYTF.